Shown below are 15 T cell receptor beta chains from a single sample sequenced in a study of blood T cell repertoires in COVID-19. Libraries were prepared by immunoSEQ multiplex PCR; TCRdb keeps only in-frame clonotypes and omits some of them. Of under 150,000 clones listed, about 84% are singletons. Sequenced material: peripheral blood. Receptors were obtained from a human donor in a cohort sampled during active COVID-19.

The DNA for the CDR3 is TGTGCCAGCAGTGGATGGGGGGGGACTGAAGCTTTCTTT. Translated, it gives CASSGWGGTEAFF. The J gene is TRBJ1-1, the V gene TRBV6-2 or TRBV6-3; D perhaps matches TRBD1 (5 bases). The CDR3 has 13 amino acids. V lost 5 bases and J lost 5, with 12 bases in between. Per the germline V gene, CDR1 is MNHEY and CDR2 is SVGEGT.

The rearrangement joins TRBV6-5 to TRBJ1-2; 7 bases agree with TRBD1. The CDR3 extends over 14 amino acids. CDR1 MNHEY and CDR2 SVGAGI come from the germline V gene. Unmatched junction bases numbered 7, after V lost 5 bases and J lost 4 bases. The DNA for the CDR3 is TGTGCCAGCAGTACAGGGACAGCCCGCTATGGCTACACCTTC. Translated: CASSTGTARYGYTF.

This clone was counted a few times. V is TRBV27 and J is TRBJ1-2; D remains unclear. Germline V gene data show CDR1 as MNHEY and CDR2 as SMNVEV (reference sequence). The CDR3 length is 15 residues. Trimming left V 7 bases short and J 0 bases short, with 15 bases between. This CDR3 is CASTPGGTANYGYTF. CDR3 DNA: TGTGCCAGCACCCCAGGAGGAACAGCTAACTATGGCTACACCTTC.

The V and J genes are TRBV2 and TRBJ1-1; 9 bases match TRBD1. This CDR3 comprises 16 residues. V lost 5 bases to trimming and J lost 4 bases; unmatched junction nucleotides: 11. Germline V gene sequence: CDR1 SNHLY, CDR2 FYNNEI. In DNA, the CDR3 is TGTGCCAGCAGTCCCGGGACAGGGAATCTCCTCACTGAAGCTTTCTTT. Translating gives CASSPGTGNLLTEAFF.

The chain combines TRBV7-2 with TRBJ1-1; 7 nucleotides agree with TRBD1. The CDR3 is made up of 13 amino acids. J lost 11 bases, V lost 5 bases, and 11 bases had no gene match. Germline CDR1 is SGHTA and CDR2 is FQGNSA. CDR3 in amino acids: CASSLSPGTEAFF. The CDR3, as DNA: TGTGCCAGCAGCCTCTCCCCCGGGACAGAGGCTTTCTTT.

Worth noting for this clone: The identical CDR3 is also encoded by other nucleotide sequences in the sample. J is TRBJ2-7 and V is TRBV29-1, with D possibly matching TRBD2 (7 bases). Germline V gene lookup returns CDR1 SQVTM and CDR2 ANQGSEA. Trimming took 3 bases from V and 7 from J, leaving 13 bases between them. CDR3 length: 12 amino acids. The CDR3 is CSVEAGAGEQYF. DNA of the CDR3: TGCAGCGTTGAGGCGGGGGCTGGGGAGCAGTACTTC.

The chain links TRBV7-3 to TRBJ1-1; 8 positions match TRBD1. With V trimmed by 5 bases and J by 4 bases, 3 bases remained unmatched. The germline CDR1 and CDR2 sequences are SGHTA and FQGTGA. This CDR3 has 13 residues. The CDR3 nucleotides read TGTGCCAGCAGCGAAGGGACAGGCACTGAAGCTTTCTTT. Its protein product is CASSEGTGTEAFF.

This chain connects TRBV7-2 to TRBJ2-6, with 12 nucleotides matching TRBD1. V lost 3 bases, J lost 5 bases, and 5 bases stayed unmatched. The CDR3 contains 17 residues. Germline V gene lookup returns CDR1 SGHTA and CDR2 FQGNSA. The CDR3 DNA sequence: TGTGCCAGCAGCTTGGGGGGACAGGGGGCCTGGGCCAACGTCCTGACTTTC. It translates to CASSLGGQGAWANVLTF.

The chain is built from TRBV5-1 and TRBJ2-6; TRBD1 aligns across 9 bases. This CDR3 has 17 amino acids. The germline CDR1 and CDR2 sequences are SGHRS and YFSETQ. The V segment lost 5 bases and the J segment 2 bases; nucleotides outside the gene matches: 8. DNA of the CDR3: TGCGCCAGCAGTCACCCCCGGGACAGGGCTGGGGCCAACGTCCTGACTTTC. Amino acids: CASSHPRDRAGANVLTF.

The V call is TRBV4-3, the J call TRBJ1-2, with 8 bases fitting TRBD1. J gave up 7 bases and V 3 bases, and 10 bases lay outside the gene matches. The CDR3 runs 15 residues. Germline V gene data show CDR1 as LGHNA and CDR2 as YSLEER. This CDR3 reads CASSQTGQGIGGYTF. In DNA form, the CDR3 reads TGCGCCAGCAGCCAGACCGGACAGGGTATCGGTGGCTACACCTTC.

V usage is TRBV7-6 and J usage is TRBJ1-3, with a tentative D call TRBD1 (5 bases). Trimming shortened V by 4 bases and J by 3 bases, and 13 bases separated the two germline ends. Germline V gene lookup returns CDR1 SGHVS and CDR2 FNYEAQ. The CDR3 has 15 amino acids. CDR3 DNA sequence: TGTGCCAGCAGCTCCCCCGTGGGGGGTGGAAACACCATATATTTT. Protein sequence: CASSSPVGGGNTIYF.

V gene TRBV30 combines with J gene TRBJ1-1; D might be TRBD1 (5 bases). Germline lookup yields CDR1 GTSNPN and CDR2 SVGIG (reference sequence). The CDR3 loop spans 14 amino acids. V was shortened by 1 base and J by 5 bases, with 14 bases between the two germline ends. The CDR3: CAWSAKRRGTEAFF. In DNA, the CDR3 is TGTGCCTGGAGTGCAAAGCGTCGGGGGACTGAAGCTTTCTTT.

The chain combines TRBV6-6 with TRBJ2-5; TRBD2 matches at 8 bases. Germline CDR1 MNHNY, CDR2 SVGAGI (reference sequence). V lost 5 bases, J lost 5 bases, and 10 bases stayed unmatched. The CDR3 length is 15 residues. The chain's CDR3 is CASSPPRGGSETQYF. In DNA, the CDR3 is TGTGCCAGCAGTCCTCCTCGGGGGGGCAGCGAGACCCAGTACTTC.

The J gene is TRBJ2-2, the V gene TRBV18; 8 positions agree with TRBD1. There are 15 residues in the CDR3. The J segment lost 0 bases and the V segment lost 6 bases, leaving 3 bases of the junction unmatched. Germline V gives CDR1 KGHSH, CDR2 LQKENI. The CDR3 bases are TGTGCCAGCTCCGTACAGGGGGCGAACACCGGGGAGCTGTTTTTT. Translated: CASSVQGANTGELFF.

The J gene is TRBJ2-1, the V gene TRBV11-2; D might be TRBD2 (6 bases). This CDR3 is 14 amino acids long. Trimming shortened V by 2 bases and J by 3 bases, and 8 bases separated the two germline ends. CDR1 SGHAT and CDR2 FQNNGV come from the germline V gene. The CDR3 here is CASSLPGLYNEQFF. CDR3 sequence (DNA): TGTGCCAGCAGCTTACCGGGACTCTACAATGAGCAGTTCTTC.